The 4 T cell receptor beta chains listed next were all sequenced from one sample in a study of blood T cells in healthy people across ages. PCR was performed a second time for 7 to 11 cycles using a sample-barcoded 5' primer and a J-beta primer mix. TCRdb reprocessed the 5' RACE reads with MiXCR, giving one entry per CDR3 protein. The sample lists approximately 1,700,000 distinct CDR3 sequences, about two fifths occurring once. The sample consisted of blood. The receptors derive from a human donor in good health.

The CDR3 sequence: CSARGPGLASYEQYF. The CDR3 DNA sequence: TGCAGTGCTAGAGGCCCGGGACTAGCCTCCTACGAGCAGTACTTC. The chain recombines TRBV20-1 with TRBJ2-7; 9 bases match TRBD2. With 1 base clipped from V and 0 bases from J, the junction kept 4 bases outside the gene matches. CDR1 DFQATT and CDR2 SNEGSKA come from the germline V gene (reference sequence). The CDR3 contains 15 residues.

This clonotype was picked up a small number of times. The V gene is TRBV12-3 or TRBV12-4, the J gene TRBJ2-4, with 8 bases aligning to TRBD1. After removal of 2 bases from V and 6 bases from J, the junction contained 3 bases not matched to a gene. This CDR3 has 14 amino acids. CDR3 amino acids: CASSLLGQGNIQYF. CDR3 coding DNA: TGTGCCAGCAGTTTACTAGGACAGGGAAACATTCAGTACTTC.

The chain joins TRBV6-2 or TRBV6-3 to TRBJ2-3, with D tentatively TRBD1 or TRBD2 (5 bases each). Trimming left V 8 bases short and J 4 bases short, with 19 bases between. CDR3 length: 15 amino acids. The germline CDR1 and CDR2 sequences are MNHEY and SVGEGT. CDR3: CASGHLGLEADTQYF. DNA of the CDR3: TGTGCCAGCGGACATTTAGGGTTGGAGGCAGATACGCAGTATTTT.

The chain is built from TRBV6-1 and TRBJ2-2, with D perhaps matching TRBD2 (6 bases). V was trimmed by 5 bases and J by 3 bases, leaving 13 bases between them. The CDR3 is 15 amino acids. Germline V lookup: CDR1 MNHNS, CDR2 SASEGT. CDR3 DNA sequence: TGTGCCAGCAGTCAGTCGGGGGAGCACACCGGGGAGCTGTTTTTT. Protein: CASSQSGEHTGELFF.